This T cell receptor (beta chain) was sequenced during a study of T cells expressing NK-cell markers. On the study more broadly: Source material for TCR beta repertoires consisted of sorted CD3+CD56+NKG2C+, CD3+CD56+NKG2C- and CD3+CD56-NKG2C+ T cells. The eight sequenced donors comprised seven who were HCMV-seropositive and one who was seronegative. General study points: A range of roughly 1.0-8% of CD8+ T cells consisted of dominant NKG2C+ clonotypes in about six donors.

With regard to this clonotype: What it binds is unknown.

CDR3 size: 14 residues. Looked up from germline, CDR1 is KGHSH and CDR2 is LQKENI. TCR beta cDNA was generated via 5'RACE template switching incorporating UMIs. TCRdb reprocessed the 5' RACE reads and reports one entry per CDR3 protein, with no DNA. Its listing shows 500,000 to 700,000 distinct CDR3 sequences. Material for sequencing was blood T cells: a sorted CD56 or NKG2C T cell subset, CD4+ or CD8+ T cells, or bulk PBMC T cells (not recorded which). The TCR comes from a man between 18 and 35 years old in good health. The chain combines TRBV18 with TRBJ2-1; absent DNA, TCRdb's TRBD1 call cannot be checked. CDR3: CASSPPRRRNEQFF.